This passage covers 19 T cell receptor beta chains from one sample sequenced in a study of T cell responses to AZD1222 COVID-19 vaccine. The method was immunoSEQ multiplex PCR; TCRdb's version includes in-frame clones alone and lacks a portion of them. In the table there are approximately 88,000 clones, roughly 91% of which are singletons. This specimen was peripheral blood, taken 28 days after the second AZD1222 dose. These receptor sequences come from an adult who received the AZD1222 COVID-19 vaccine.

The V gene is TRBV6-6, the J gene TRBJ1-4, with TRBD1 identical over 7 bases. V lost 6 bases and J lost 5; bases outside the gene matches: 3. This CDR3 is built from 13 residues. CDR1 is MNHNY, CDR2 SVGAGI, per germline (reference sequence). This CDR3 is CASRTDRNEKLFF. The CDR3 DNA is TGTGCCAGCAGGACGGACAGGAATGAAAAACTGTTTTTT.

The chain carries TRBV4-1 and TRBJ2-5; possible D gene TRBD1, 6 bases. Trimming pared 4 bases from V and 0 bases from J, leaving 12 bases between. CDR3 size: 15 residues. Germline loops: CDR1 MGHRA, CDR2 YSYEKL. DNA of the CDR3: TGCGCCAGCAGCCCGGCAGGGGCCTACCAAGAGACCCAGTACTTC. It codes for CASSPAGAYQETQYF.

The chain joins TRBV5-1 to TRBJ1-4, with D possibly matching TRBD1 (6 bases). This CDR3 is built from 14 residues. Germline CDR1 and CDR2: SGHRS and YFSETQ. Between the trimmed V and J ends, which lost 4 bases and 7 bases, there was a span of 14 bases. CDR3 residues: CASSITGSGEKLFF. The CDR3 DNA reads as TGCGCCAGCAGCATAACAGGGTCGGGTGAAAAACTGTTTTTT.

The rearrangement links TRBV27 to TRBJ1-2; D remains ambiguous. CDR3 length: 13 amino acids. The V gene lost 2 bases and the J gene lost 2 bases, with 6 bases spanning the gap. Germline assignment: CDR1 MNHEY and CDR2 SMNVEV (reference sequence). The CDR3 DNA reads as TGTGCCAGCAGTTTAGGGCCGAACTATGGCTACACCTTC. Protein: CASSLGPNYGYTF.

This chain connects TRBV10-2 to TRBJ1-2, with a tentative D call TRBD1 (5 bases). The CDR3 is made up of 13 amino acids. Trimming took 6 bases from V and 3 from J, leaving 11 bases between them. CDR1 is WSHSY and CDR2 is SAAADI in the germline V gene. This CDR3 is CASSGGADYGYTF. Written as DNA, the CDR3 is TGCGCCAGCAGCGGTGGGGCAGACTATGGCTACACCTTC.

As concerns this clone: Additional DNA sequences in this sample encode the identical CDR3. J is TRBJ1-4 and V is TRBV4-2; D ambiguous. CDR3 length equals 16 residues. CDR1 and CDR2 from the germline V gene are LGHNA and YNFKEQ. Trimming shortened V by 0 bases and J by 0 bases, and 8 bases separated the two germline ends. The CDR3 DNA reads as TGTGCCAGCAGCCAAGATGGCAGTGCAACTAATGAAAAACTGTTTTTT. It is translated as CASSQDGSATNEKLFF.

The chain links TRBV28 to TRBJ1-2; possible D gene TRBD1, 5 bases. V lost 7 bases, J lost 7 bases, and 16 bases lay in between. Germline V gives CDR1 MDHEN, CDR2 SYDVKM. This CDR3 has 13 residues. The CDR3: CASTYPGRGGYTF. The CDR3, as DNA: TGTGCCAGCACATATCCGGGACGGGGTGGCTACACCTTC.

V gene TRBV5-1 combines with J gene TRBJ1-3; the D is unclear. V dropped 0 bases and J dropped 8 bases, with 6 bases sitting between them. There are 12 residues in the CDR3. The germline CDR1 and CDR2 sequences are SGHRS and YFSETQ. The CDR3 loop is CASSLGGHTIYF. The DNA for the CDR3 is TGCGCCAGCAGCTTGGGGGGTCACACCATATATTTT.

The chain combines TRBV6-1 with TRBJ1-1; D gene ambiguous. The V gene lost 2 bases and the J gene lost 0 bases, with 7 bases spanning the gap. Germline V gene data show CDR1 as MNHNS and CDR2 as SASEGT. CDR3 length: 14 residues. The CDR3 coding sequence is TGTGCCAGCAGTGAACCAAGTATGAACACTGAAGCTTTCTTT. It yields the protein CASSEPSMNTEAFF.

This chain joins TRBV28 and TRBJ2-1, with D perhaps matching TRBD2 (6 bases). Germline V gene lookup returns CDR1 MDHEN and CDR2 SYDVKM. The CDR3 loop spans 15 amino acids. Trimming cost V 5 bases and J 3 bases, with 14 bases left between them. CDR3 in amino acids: CASSHPTRVYNEQFF. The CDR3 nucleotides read TGTGCCAGCAGTCACCCGACTAGAGTCTACAATGAGCAGTTCTTC.

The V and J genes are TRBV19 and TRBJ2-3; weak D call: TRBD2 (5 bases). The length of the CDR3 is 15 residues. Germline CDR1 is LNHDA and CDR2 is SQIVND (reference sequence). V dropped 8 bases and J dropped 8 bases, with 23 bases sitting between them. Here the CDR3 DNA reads TGTGCCAGTTCTCCATCAGACTACGGTGTTAGTACGCAGTATTTT. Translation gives CASSPSDYGVSTQYF.

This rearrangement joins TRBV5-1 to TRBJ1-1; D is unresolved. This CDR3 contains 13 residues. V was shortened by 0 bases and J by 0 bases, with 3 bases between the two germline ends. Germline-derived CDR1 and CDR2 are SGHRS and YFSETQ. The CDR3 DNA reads TGCGCCAGCAGCTTGGAGGTGAACACTGAAGCTTTCTTT. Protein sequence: CASSLEVNTEAFF.

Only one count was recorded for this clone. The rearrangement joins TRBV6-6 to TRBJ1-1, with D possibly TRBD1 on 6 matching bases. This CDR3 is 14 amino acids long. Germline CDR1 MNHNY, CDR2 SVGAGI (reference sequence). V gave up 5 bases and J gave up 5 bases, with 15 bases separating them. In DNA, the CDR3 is TGTGCCAGCAGTCGTTCAGGGGAGGGGACTGAAGCTTTCTTT. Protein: CASSRSGEGTEAFF.

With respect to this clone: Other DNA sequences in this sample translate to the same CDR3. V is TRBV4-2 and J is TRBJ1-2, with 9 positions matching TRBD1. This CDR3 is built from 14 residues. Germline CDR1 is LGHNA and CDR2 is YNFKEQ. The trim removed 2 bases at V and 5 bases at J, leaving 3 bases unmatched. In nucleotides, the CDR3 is TGTGCCAGCAGCCAACTGGACAGGGGATATGGCTACACCTTC. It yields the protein CASSQLDRGYGYTF.

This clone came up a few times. CDR3 region: CASKLEVNTGELFF. In nucleotides, the CDR3 is TGTGCCAGCAAATTGGAAGTGAACACCGGGGAGCTGTTTTTT. The chain recombines TRBV6-5 with TRBJ2-2; D gene unclear. V shed 7 bases and J shed 1 base, with 10 bases lying between them. This CDR3 is 14 amino acids long. Germline V CDR1 and CDR2: MNHEY, SVGAGI.

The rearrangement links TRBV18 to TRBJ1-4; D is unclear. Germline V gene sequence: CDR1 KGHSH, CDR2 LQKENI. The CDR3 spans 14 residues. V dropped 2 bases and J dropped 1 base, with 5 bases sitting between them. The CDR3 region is CASSPGVTNEKLFF. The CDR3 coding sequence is TGTGCCAGCTCACCAGGAGTAACTAATGAAAAACTGTTTTTT.

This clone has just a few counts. CDR3 loop: CASRGTGGRGDEQFF. The CDR3 coding sequence is TGTGCCAGCAGGGGGACAGGGGGCAGAGGCGATGAGCAGTTCTTC. V is TRBV3-1 (or the pseudogene TRBV3-2) and J is TRBJ2-1, with 12 bases matching TRBD1. CDR3 length: 15 amino acids. Germline values: CDR1 LGHDT, CDR2 YNNKEL (reference sequence). The trim removed 6 bases at V and 8 bases at J, leaving 8 bases unmatched.

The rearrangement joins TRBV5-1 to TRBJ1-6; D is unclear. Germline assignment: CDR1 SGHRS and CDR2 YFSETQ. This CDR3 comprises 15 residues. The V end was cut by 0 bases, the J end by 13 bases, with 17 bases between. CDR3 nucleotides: TGCGCCAGCAGCTTGGTAGTGGCAGGATCGTTCCCCCTCCACTTT. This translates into CASSLVVAGSFPLHF. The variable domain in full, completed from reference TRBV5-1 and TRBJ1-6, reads KAGVTQTPRYLIKTRGQQVTLSCSPISGHRSVSWYQQTPGQGLQFLFEYFSETQRNKGNFPGRFSGRQFSNSRSEMNVSTLELGDSALYLCASSLVVAGSFPLHFGNGTRLTVT.

For the CDR3, the DNA is TGTGCCAGCAGCTTAGGCGGGGGACGTTCCTACGAGCAGTACTTC. It yields the protein CASSLGGGRSYEQYF. The chain couples TRBV7-2 to TRBJ2-7, with 7 nucleotides matching TRBD2. The CDR3 contains 15 residues. Germline CDR1 and CDR2: SGHTA and FQGNSA. The V and J ends lost 1 base and 1 base, in that order; junction bases with no gene match: 4. The whole variable domain, filled in from reference TRBV7-2 and TRBJ2-7, reads GAGVSQSPSNKVTEKGKDVELRCDPISGHTALYWYRQSLGQGLEFLIYFQGNSAPDKSGLPSDRFSAERTGGSVSTLTIQRTQQEDSAVYLCASSLGGGRSYEQYFGPGTRLTVT.